One sample yielded the 4 T cell receptor beta chains listed below, sequenced in a study of blood T cell repertoires in COVID-19. TCRdb's table, derived via immunoSEQ multiplex PCR, lists solely in-frame clones and lacks some. Of about 180,000 clones listed, around 80% were seen once; the top ten hold around 15%. Sequencing was done on a sample of PBMCs or T cells enriched from blood (not recorded which). The receptors stem from a woman aged 45 to 65 who had recovered from COVID-19.

This clone came up a few times. The CDR3 protein is CASSRDRLSYEQYF. The CDR3 nucleotides read TGTGCCAGTAGCCGGGACAGGCTATCCTACGAGCAGTACTTC. This rearrangement joins TRBV19 to TRBJ2-7; 8 positions agree with TRBD1. V lost 6 bases and J lost 1; bases outside the gene matches: 5. CDR3 length: 14 residues. Per germline, CDR1 LNHDA and CDR2 SQIVND (reference sequence).

This sequence joins TRBV7-9 and TRBJ1-1, with a weak D call TRBD1 (5 bases). The ends were cut back, 0 bases at V and 6 bases at J, with 11 bases in the middle. CDR1 and CDR2 (germline): SEHNR, FQNEAQ (reference sequence). CDR3 size: 14 residues. The CDR3 loop reads CASSLAVGAAEAFF. The CDR3 DNA reads TGTGCCAGCAGCTTAGCGGTAGGGGCGGCTGAAGCTTTCTTT.

V and J are TRBV4-3 and TRBJ2-5, with 11 bases fitting TRBD1. The CDR3 covers 15 residues. Germline-derived CDR1 and CDR2 are LGHNA and YSLEER. J was trimmed by 5 bases and V by 5 bases; bases with no gene match: 7. CDR3 region: CASSAGTGGDETQYF. The CDR3 nucleotides are TGCGCCAGCAGCGCGGGGACAGGGGGGGATGAGACCCAGTACTTC.

This clone was counted ten times or more. The genes are TRBV29-1 and TRBJ2-3, with TRBD1 matching 9 bases. The V gene end was trimmed by 7 bases and the J gene end by 1 base; junction bases not matched to a gene: 3. In germline, CDR1 is SQVTM, CDR2 ANQGSEA. The CDR3 contains 13 residues. In DNA, the CDR3 is TGCAGCGACCGACAGGGGGGCACAGATACGCAGTATTTT. Amino acid sequence: CSDRQGGTDTQYF.